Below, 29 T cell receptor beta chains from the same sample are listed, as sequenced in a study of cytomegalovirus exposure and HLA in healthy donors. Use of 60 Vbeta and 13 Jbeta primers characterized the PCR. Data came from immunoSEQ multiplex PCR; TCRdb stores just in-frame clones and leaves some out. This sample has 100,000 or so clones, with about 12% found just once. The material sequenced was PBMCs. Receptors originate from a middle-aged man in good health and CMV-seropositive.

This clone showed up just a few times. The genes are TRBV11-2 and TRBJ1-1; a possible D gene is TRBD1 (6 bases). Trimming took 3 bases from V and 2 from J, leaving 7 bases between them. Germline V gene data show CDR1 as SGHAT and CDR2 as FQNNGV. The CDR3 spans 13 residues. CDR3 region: CASSLDSNTEAFF. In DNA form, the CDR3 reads TGTGCCAGCAGCTTGGACAGTAACACTGAAGCTTTCTTT.

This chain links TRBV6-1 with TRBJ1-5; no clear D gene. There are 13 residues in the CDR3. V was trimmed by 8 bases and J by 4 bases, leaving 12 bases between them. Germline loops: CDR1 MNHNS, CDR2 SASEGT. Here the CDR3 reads CASYLGENQPQHF. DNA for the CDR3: TGTGCCAGCTACCTCGGAGAGAATCAGCCCCAGCATTTT.

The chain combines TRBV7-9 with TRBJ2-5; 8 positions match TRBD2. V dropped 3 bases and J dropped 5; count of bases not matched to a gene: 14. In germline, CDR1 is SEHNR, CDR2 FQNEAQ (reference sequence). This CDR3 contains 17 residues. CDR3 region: CASSLGSSGSLEETQYF. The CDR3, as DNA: TGTGCCAGCAGCTTGGGGTCGAGCGGGAGTTTGGAGGAGACCCAGTACTTC.

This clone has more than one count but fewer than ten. CDR3 coding DNA: TGTGCCAGCAGTTACTCGGCTAGCTCTGGGGCCAACGTCCTGACTTTC. Translated: CASSYSASSGANVLTF. V gene TRBV6-6 combines with J gene TRBJ2-6; D is unresolved. This CDR3 has 16 amino acids. The germline V gene encodes CDR1 MNHNY and CDR2 SVGAGI (reference sequence). The ends were cut back, 0 bases at V and 0 bases at J, with 6 bases in the middle.

CDR3 nucleotides: TGTGCCAGCAGTGTGAGACTAGAAGAGACCCAGTACTTC. Translated: CASSVRLEETQYF. V gene TRBV2 combines with J gene TRBJ2-5; D perhaps matches TRBD2 (6 bases). Germline CDR1 and CDR2: SNHLY and FYNNEI. The CDR3 sequence is 13 residues long. The V and J ends lost 4 bases and 3 bases respectively, with 9 bases between them.

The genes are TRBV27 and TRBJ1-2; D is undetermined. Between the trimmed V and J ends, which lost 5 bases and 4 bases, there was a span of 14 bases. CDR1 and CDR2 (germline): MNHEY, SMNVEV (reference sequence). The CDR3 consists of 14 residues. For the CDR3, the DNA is TGTGCCAGCAGTCCGTACGGTGGTGGCTATGGCTACACCTTC. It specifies CASSPYGGGYGYTF.

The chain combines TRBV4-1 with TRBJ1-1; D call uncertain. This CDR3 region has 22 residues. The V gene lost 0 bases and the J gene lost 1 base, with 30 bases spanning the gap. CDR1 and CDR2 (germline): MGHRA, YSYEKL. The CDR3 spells CASSQDRPVGASFIGRNTEAFF. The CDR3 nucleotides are TGCGCCAGCAGCCAAGATAGACCGGTGGGCGCAAGTTTCATTGGGAGGAACACTGAAGCTTTCTTT.

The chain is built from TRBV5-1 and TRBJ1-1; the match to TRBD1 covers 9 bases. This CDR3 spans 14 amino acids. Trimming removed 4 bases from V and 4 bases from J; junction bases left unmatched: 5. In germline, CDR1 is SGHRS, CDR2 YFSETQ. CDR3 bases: TGCGCCAGCAGCCCGGGACAGGGCGGCACTGAAGCTTTCTTT. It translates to CASSPGQGGTEAFF.

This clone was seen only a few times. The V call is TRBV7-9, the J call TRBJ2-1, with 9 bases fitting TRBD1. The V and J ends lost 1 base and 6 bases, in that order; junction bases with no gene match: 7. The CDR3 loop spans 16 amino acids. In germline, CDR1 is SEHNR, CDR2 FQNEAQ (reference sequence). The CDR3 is CASSLDVGQGLNEQFF. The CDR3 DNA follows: TGTGCCAGCAGCTTAGATGTCGGACAGGGGCTCAATGAGCAGTTCTTC. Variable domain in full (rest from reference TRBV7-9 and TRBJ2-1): DTGVSQNPRHKITKRGQNVTFRCDPISEHNRLYWYRQTLGQGPEFLTYFQNEAQLEKSRLLSDRFSAERPKGSFSTLEIQRTEQGDSAMYLCASSLDVGQGLNEQFFGPGTRLTVL.

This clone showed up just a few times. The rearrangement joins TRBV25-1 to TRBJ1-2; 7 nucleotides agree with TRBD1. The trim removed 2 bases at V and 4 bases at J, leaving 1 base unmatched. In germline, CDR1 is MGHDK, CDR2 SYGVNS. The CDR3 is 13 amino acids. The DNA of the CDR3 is TGTGCCAGCAGTGAACAGGGGGTCTATGGCTACACCTTC. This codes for CASSEQGVYGYTF.

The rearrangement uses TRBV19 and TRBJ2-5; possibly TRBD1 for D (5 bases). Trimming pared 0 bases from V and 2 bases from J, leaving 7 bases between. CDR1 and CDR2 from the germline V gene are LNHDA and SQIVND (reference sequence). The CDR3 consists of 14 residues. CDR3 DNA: TGTGCCAGTAGTATAGACAGGGTTCAAGAGACCCAGTACTTC. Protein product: CASSIDRVQETQYF.

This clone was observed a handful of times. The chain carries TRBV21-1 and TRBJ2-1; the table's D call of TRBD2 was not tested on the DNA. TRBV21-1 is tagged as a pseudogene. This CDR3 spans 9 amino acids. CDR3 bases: TGTGCCAGTGAGCGGGAGCAGTTCTTC. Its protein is CASEREQFF.

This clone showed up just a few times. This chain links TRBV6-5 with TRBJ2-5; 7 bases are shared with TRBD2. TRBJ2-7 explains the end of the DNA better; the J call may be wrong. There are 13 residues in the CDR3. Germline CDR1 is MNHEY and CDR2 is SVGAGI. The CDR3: CASSYGTGGEQYF. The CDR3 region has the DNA TGTGCCAGCAGTTACGGGACGGGAGGCGAGCAGTACTTC.

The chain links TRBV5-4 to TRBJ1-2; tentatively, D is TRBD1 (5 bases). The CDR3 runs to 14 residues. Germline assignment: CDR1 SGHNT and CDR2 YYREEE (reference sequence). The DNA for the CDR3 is TGTGCGTTTAATATAGGGGTAGCTAACTATGGCTACACCTTC. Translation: CAFNIGVANYGYTF.

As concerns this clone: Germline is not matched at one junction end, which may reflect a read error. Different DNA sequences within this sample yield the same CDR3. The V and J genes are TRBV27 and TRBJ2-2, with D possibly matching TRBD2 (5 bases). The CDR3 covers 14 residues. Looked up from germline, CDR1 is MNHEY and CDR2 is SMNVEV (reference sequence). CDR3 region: CASRAEALTGELFF. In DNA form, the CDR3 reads TGTGCCAGCAGGGCGGAAGCGCTAACCGGGGAGCTGTTCTTT.

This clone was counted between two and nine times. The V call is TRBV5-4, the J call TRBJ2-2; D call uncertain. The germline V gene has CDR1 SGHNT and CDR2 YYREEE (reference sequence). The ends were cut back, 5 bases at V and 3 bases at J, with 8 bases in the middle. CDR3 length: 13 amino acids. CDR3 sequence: CASRSNYTGELFF. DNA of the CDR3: TGTGCCAGCAGGTCCAACTACACCGGGGAGCTGTTTTTT.

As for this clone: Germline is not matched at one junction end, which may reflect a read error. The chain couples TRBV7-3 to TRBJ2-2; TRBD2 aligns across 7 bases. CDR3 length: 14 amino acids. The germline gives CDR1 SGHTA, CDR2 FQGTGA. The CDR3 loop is CASSFGGNPGELFF. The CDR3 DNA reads TGTGCCAGCAGCTTCGGGGGGAACCCCGGGGAGCTGTTTTTT.

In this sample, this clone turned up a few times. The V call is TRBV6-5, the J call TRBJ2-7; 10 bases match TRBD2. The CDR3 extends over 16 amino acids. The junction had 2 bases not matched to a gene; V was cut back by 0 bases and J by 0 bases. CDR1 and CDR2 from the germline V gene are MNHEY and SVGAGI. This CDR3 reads CASSYSRTSGSYEQYF. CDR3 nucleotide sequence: TGTGCCAGCAGTTACTCGAGGACTAGCGGCTCCTACGAGCAGTACTTC.

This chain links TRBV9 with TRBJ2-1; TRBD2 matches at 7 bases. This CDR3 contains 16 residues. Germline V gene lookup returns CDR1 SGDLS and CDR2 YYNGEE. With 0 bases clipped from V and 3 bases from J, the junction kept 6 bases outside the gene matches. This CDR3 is CASSVDRASGYNEQFF. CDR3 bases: TGTGCCAGCAGCGTAGATCGGGCTAGCGGCTACAATGAGCAGTTCTTC.

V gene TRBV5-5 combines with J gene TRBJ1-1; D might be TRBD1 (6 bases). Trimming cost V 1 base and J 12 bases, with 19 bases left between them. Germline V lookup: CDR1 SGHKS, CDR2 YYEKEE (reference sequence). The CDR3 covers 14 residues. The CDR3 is CASSLLPDSVISFF. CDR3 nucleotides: TGTGCCAGCAGCTTGCTTCCGGACAGCGTAATCTCTTTCTTT.

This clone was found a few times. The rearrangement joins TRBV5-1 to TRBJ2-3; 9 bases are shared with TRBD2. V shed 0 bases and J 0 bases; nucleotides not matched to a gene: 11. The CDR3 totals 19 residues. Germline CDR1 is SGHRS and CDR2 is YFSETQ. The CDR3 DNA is TGCGCCAGCAGCTTGGTCCTGACTAGCGGCCCCACAAGCACAGATACGCAGTATTTT. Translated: CASSLVLTSGPTSTDTQYF.

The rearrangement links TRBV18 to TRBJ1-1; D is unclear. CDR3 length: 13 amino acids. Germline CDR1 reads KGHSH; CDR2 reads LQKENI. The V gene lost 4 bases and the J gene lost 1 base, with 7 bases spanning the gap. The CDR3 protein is CASSRDKNTEAFF. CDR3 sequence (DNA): TGTGCCAGCTCACGCGACAAGAACACTGAAGCTTTCTTT.

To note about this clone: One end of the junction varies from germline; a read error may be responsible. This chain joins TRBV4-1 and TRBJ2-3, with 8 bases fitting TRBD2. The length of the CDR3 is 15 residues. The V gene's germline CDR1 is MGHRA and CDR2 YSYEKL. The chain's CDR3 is CASSQGLARTDTQYF. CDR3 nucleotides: TGCGCCAGCAGTCAAGGACTAGCCCGCACAGATACGCAGTATTTT.

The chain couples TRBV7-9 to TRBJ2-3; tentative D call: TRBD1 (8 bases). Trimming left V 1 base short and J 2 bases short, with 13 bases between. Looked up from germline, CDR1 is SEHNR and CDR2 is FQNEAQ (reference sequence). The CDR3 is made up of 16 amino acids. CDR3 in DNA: TGTGCCAGCAGCTTAGGACAGGGGACTATCACAGATACGCAGTATTTT. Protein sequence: CASSLGQGTITDTQYF.

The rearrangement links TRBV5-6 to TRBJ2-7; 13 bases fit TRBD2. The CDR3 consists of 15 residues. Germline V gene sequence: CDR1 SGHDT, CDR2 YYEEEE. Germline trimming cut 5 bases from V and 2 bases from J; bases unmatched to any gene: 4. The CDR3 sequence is CASSKLAGGTYEQYF. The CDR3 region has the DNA TGTGCCAGCAGTAAACTAGCGGGAGGGACCTACGAGCAGTACTTC.

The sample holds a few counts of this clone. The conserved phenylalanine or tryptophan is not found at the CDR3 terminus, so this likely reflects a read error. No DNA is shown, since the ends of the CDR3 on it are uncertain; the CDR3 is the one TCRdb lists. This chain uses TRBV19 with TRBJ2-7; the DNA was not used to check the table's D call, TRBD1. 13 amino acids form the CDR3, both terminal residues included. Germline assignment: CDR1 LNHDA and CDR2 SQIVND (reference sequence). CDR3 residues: CASSGTGAGEKYL.

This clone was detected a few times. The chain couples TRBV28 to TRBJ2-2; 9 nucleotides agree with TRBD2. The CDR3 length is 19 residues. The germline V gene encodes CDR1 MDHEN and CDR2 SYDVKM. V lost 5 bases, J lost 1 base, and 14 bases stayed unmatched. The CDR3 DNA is TGTGCCAGCAGTCCCCCTATTGGGACTAGCAGATTGAACACCGGGGAGCTGTTTTTT. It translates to CASSPPIGTSRLNTGELFF.

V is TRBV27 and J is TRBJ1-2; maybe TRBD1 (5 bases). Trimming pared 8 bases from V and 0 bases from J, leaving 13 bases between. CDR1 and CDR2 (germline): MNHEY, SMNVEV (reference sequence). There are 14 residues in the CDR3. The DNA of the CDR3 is TGTGCCAGCGGACAACCCGACACTAACTATGGCTACACCTTC. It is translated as CASGQPDTNYGYTF.

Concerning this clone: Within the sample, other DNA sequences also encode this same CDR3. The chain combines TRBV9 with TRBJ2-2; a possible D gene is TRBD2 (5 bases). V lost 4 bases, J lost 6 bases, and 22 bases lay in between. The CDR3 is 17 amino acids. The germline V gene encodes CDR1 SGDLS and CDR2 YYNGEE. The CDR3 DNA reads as TGTGCCAGCAGCAAGATTGACCCATTCGGGGAACCCGGGGAGCTGTTTTTT. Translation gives CASSKIDPFGEPGELFF.